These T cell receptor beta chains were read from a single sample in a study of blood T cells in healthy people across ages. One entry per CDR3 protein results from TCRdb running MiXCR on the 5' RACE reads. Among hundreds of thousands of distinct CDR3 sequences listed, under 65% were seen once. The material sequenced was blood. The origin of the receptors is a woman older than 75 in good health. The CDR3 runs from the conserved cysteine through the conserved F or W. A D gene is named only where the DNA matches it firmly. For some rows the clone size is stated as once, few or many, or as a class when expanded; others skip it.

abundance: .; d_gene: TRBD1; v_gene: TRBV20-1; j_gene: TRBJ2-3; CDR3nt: TGCAGTGCTGCACAGGGGGGCTACACAGATACGCAGTATTTT; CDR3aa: CSAAQGGYTDTQYF
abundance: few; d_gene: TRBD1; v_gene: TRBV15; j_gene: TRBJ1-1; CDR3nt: TGTGCCACCAGCGGCTACAGGGGTCTCGGGGCTTTCTTT; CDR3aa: CATSGYRGLGAFF
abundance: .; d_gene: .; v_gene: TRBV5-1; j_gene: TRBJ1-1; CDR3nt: TGCGCCAGCAGCTTGGCCTACTCGAAGAACACTGAAGCTTTCTTT; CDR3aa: CASSLAYSKNTEAFF
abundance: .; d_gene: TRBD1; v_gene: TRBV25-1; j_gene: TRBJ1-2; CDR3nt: TGTGCCAGCAGTGACCCGTCGGGGACAGGGGCCTATGGCTACACCTTC; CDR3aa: CASSDPSGTGAYGYTF
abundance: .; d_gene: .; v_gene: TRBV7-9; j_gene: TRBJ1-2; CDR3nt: TGTGCCAGCAGCTTAGCCTCCTCTGTGGTGGGTGGCTACACCTTC; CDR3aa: CASSLASSVVGGYTF
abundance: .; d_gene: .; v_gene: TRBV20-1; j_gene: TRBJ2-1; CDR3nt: TGCAGTGCTCAGGGACTGGGGTTCTATGAGCAGTTCTTC; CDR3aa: CSAQGLGFYEQFF
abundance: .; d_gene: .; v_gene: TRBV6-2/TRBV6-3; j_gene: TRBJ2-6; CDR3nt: TGTGCCAGCAGTTTCCTTCGTGGGGCCAACGTCCTGACTTTC; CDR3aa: CASSFLRGANVLTF
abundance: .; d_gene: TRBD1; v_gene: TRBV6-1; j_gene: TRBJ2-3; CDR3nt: TGTGCCAGCAGTGAAGCTTCCAGGGGGTCCCGCACAGATACGCAGTATTTT; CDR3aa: CASSEASRGSRTDTQYF
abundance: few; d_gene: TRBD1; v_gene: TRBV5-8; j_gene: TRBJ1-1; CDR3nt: TGTGCCAGCAGCCGCACAGGGGGGACTGAAGCTTTCTTT; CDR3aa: CASSRTGGTEAFF
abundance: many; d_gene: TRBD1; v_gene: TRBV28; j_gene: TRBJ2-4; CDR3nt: TGTGCCAGCAGTACCCATCACAGGGGATCAGCCAAAAACATTCAGTACTTC; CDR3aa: CASSTHHRGSAKNIQYF
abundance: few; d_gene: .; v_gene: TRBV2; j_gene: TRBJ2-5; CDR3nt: TGTGCCAGCAGTGAGTGGGGGTTTGAGACCCAGTACTTC; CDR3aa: CASSEWGFETQYF
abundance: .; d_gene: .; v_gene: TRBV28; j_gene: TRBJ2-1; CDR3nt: TGTGCCAGCAGTTTCAGGGGGGAAAACAATAAGCAGTTCTTC; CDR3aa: CASSFRGENNKQFF
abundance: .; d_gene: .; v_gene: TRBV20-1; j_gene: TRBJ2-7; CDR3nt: TGCAGTGCCCCTCACAGCGGCTCCTACGAGCAGTACTTC; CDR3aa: CSAPHSGSYEQYF
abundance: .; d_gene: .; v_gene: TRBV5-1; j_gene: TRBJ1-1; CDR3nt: TGCGCCAGCAAGCGAGTGGGGGCGGTGAACACTGAAGCTTTCTTT; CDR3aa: CASKRVGAVNTEAFF
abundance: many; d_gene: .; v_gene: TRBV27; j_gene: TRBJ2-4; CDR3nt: TGTGCCAGCAGTCATCCCCCCCCTGGGCAGGATCTCAACAATCAGTACTTC; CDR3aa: CASSHPPPGQDLNNQYF
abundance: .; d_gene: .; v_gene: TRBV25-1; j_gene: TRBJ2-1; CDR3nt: TGTGCCAGCAGTGAAGGGGCCAGTTCATACGAGCAGTTCTTC; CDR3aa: CASSEGASSYEQFF
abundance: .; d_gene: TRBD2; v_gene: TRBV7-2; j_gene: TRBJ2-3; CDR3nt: TGTGCCAGCAGCTTCAGTGCGGGAGTGCCAGATACGCAGTATTTT; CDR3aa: CASSFSAGVPDTQYF
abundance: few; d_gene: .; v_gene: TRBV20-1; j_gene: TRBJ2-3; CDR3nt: TGCAGTGCTAGAGATCCCATGTCAGATACGCAGTATTTT; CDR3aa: CSARDPMSDTQYF
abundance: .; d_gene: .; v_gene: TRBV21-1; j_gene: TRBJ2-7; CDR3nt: TGTGCCAGCAGCAAACAGGGGGCGCGGGCCTACGAGCAGTACTTC; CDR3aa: CASSKQGARAYEQYF
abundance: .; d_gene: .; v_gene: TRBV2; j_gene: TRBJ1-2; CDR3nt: TGTGCCAGCTATCGGGGGGCCGGTGGCTACACCTTC; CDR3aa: CASYRGAGGYTF
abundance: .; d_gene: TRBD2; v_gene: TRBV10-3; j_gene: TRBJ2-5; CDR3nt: TGTGCCATCAGTGAGTCGACTAGCGGGGGGGGAGAGACCCAGTACTTC; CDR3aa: CAISESTSGGGETQYF
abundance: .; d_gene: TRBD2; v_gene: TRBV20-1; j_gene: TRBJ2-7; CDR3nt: TGCAGCGCCCCTAGCGGTGCCTACGAGCAGTACTTC; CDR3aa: CSAPSGAYEQYF
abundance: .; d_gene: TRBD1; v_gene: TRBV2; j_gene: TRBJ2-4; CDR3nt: TGTGCCAGCAGTAAACCGGGACAGGGGACCTACGGGCAGTACTTC; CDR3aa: CASSKPGQGTYGQYF
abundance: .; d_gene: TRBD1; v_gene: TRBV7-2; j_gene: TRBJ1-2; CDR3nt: TGTGCCAGCAGCTCTCAGACAGGGAACTATGGCTACACCTTC; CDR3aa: CASSSQTGNYGYTF
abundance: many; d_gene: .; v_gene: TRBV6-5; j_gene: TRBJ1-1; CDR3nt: TGTGCCAGCAGTTACGGAGGGGGGAGTGAAGCTTTCTTT; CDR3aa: CASSYGGGSEAFF
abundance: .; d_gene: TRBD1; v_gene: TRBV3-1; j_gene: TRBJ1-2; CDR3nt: TGTGCCAGCAGCCAGGGACAGGGGTTCAACAACCGTGGCTACACCTTC; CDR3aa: CASSQGQGFNNRGYTF
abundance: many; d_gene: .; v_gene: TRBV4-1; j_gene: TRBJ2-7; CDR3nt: TGCGCCAAGGGCCGCGAGCAGTACTTC; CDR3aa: CAKGREQYF
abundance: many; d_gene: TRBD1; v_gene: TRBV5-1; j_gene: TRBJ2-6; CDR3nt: TGCGCCAGCAGCCTGTTGACAGGGAACTCTGGGGCCAACGTCCTGACTTTC; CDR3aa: CASSLLTGNSGANVLTF
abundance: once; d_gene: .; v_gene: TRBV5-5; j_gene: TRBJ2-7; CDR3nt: TGTGCCAGCAGGCCCGGGACTCTTCGGAGGGGCCAGTACTTC; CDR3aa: CASRPGTLRRGQYF
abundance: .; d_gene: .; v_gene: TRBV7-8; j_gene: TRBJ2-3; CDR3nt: TGTGCCGGCAGCTCACGGGAGTCCCTCACAGATACGCAGTATTTT; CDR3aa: CAGSSRESLTDTQYF
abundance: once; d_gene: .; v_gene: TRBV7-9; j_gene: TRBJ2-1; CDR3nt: TGTGCCAGCAGCTTAGCTCTGTCAGGGGAGTACAATGAGCAGTACTTT; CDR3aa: CASSLALSGEYNEQYF
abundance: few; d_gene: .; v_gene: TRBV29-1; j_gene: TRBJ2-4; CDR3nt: TGCAGCGCTAAAATTGGAAACATTCAGTACTTC; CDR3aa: CSAKIGNIQYF
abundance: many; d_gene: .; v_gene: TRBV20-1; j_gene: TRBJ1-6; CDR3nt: TGCAGTGCTAGTCTCGGCAGGAGTTATAATTCACCCCTCCACTTT; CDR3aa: CSASLGRSYNSPLHF
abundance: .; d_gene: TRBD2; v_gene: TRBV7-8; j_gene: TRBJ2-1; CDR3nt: TGTGCCAGCAGCTTCCGGACTAGCGGAAGCTCCTACAATGAGCAGTTCTTC; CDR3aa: CASSFRTSGSSYNEQFF
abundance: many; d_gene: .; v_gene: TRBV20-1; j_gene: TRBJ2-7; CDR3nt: TGCAGTGCTACCCAGGGGACCTCCTACGAGCAGTACTTC; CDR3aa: CSATQGTSYEQYF
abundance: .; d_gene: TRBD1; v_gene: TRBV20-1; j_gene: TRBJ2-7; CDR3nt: TGCAGTGCTAGGGCCAGGGGGTCCTACGAGCAGTACTTC; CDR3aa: CSARARGSYEQYF
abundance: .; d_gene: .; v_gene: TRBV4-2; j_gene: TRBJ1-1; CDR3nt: TGTGCCAGCAGCCAACAGGGTTTAACGAGACCCGGCACTGAAGCTTTCTTT; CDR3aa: CASSQQGLTRPGTEAFF
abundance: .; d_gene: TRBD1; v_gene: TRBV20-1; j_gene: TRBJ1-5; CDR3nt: TGCAGTGCCGCCTCACAGGGGTTCGATAGCAATCAGCCCCAGCATTTT; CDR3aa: CSAASQGFDSNQPQHF
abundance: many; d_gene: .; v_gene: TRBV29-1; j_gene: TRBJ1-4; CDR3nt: TGCAGCGCCCTAGGGGGGGATGAAAAACTGTTTTTT; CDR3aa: CSALGGDEKLFF
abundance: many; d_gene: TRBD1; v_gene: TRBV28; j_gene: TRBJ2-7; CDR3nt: TGTGCCAGCAGTGTACCGCCGGGACAGGGTGGTCGAGAGCAGTACTTC; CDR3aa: CASSVPPGQGGREQYF
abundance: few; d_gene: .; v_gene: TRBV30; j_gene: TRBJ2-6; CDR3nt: TGTGCCTGGAGTGGGACTCCTGGGGCCAACGTCCTGACTTTC; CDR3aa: CAWSGTPGANVLTF
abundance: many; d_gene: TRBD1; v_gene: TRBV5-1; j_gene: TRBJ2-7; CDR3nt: TGCGCCAGCAGCTCGGGACAGGTTTCCTACGAGCAGTACTTC; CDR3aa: CASSSGQVSYEQYF
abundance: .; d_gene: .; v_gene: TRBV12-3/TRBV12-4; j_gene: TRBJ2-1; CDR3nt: TGTGCCAGCACCAGAGTGAGCGCCGATGAGCAGTTCTTC; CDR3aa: CASTRVSADEQFF
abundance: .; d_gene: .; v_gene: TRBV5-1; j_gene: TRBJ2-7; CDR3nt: TGCGCCAGCAGCTCCGGGACGGTTCAGGGTTCCTACGAGCAGTACTTC; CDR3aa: CASSSGTVQGSYEQYF
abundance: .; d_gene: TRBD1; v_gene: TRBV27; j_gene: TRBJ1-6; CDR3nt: TGTGCCAGCAGTTTAATCGGACAGGGGTATTCACCCCTCCACTTT; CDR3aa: CASSLIGQGYSPLHF
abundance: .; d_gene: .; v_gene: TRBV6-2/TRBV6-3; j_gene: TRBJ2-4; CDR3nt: TGTGCCAGCAGCCAACTCCTTAGCGTTAACTACGGGCAGTACTTC; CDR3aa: CASSQLLSVNYGQYF
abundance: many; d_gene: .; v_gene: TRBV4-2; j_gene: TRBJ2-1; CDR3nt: TGTGCCAGCAGCCTGTTGGACTACAATGAGCAGTTCTTC; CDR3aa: CASSLLDYNEQFF
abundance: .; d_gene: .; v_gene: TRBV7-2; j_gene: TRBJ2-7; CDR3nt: TGTGCCAGCAGCTTAAAGGGTTTGCAGTACTTC; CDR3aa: CASSLKGLQYF
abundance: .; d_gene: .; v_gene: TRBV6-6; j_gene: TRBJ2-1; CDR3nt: TGTGCCAGCAGTCGGACGGGACTCCCGTACAATGAGCAGTTCTTC; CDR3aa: CASSRTGLPYNEQFF
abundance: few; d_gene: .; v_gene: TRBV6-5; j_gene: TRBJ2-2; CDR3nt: TGTGCCAGCAGTGACGGGAACACCGGGGAGCTGTTTTTT; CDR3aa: CASSDGNTGELFF
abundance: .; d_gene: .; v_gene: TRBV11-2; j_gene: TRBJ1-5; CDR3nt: TGTGCCAGCTCCTCTAGATACAATACCCAATGCCACGGCAATCAGCCCCAGCATTTT; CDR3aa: CASSSRYNTQCHGNQPQHF
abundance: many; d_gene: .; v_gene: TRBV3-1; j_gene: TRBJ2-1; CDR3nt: TGTGCCAGCAGCCGCCCCCGGGACCAGCGCAATGAGCAGTTCTTC; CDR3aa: CASSRPRDQRNEQFF
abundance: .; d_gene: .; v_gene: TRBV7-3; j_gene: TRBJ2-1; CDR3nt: TGTGCCAGCAGCTTAAACGCGGGCCTCTCGTTCTTC; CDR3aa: CASSLNAGLSFF
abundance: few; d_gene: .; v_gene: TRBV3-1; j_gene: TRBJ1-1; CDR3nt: TGTGCCAGCAGCCAATATGAGAACACTGAAGCTTTCTTT; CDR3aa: CASSQYENTEAFF
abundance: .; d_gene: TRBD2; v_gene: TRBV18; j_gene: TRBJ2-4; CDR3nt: TGTGCCAGCTCTCCAGGGCTAGCGGGGGGCGCCAAAAACATTCAGTACTTC; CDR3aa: CASSPGLAGGAKNIQYF